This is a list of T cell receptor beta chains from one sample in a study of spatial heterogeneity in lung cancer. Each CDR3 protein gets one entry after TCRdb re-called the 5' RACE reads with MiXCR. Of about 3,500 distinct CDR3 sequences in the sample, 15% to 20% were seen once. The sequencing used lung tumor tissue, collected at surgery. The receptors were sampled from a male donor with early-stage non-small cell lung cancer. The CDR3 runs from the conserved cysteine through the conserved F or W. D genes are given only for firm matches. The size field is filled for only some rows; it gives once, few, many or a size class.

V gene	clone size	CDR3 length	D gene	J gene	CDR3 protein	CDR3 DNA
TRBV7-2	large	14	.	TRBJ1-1	CASSLSGTNTEAFF	TGTGCCAGCAGCTTATCAGGGACAAACACTGAAGCTTTCTTT
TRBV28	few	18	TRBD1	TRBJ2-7	CASSLDFGGTGASYEQYF	TGTGCCAGCAGTTTAGACTTTGGAGGGACAGGAGCCTCCTACGAGCAGTACTTC
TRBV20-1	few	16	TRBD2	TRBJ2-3	CSARRTSGRATDTQYF	TGCAGTGCTAGGAGGACTAGCGGGAGGGCTACAGATACGCAGTATTTT
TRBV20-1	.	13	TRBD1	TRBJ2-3	CSHPGTGTDTQYF	TGCAGTCATCCCGGGACAGGCACAGATACGCAGTATTTT
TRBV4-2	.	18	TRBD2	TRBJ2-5	CASSQEFSGFSGEETQYF	TGTGCCAGCAGCCAAGAATTTTCAGGGTTTAGCGGGGAAGAGACCCAGTACTTC
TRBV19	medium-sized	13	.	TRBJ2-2	CASSIGVTGELFF	TGTGCCAGTAGTATAGGGGTGACCGGGGAGCTGTTTTTT
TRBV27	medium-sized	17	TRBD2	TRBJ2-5	CASRQSGRGVLEETQYF	TGTGCCAGCAGACAAAGCGGGAGAGGGGTTTTGGAAGAGACCCAGTACTTC
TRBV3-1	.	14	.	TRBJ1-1	CASSQGRTVTEAFF	TGTGCCAGCAGCCAAGGACGGACGGTCACTGAAGCTTTCTTT
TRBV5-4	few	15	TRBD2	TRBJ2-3	CASSLGLAGADTQYF	TGTGCCAGCAGCTTGGGACTAGCGGGCGCAGATACGCAGTATTTT
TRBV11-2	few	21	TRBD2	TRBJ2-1	CASSLVPRGGTSGRVNNEQFF	TGTGCCAGCAGCTTAGTCCCCAGAGGAGGGACTAGCGGGAGGGTCAACAATGAGCAGTTCTTC
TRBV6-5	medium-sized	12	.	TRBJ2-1	CASRTIWGEQFF	TGTGCCAGCAGAACAATTTGGGGTGAGCAGTTCTTC
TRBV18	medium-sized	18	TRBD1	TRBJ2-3	CASSPPRTGASGGDTQYF	TGTGCCAGCTCACCACCCCGGACAGGGGCCTCGGGGGGCGATACGCAGTATTTT
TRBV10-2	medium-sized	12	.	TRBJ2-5	CASRQGGKTQYF	TGCGCCAGCAGGCAGGGGGGCAAGACCCAGTACTTC
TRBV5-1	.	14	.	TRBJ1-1	CASSLPRQNTEAFF	TGCGCCAGCAGCTTGCCTCGACAGAACACTGAAGCTTTCTTT
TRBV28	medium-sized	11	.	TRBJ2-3	CASRGTRTQYF	TGTGCCAGCAGAGGGACACGGACGCAGTATTTT
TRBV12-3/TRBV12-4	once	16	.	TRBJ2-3	CASSFPSHGGTDTQYF	TGTGCCAGCAGTTTCCCCTCTCACGGGGGCACAGATACGCAGTATTTT
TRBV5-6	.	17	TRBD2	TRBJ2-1	CASSSSGRRTRYNEQFF	TGTGCCAGCAGCTCGAGCGGGAGGAGGACCCGTTACAATGAGCAGTTCTTC
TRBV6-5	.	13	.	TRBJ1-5	CASSAGTEHGQHF	TGTGCCAGCAGTGCCGGGACCGAGCATGGCCAGCATTTT
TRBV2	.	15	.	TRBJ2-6	CASSYTGVGANVLTF	TGTGCCAGCAGTTACACAGGCGTGGGGGCCAACGTCCTGACTTTC
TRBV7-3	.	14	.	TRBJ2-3	CASSLYKGTDTQYF	TGTGCCAGCAGCTTGTATAAGGGCACAGATACGCAGTATTTT
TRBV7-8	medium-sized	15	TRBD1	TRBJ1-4	CASSFTGTGVEKLFF	TGTGCCAGCAGCTTCACCGGGACAGGGGTTGAAAAACTGTTTTTT
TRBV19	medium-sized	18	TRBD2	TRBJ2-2	CASSTPSGRSWATGELFF	TGTGCCAGTAGTACGCCTAGCGGGAGAAGTTGGGCCACCGGGGAGCTGTTTTTT
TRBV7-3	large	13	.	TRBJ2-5	CASSLTGGETQYF	TGTGCCAGCAGCTTAACGGGGGGCGAGACCCAGTACTTC
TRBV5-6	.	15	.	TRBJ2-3	CASSRRTTSTDTQYF	TGTGCCAGCAGCCGTCGGACAACTAGCACAGATACGCAGTATTTT
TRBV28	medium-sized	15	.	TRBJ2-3	CASSLDYRPGDTQYF	TGTGCCAGCAGTTTAGACTACCGTCCCGGAGATACGCAGTATTTT
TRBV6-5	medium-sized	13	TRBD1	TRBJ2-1	CACGTGPWGEQFF	TGTGCCTGTGGGACAGGGCCGTGGGGTGAGCAGTTCTTC
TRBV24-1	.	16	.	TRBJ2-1	CATSDLSTKGYNEQFF	TGTGCCACCAGTGATTTAAGCACAAAGGGATACAATGAGCAGTTCTTC
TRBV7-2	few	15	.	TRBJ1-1	CASSPHGGLNTEAFF	TGTGCCAGCAGCCCCCACGGGGGGTTGAACACTGAAGCTTTCTTT
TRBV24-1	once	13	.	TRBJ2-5	CATSAGGPRTQYF	TGTGCCACCAGTGCGGGCGGCCCGCGAACCCAGTACTTC
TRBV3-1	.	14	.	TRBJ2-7	CASSQGPTSGEQYF	TGTGCCAGCAGCCAAGGTCCGACTAGTGGCGAGCAGTACTTC
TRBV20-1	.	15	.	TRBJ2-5	CSARRPAGLQETQYF	TGCAGTGCTAGAAGGCCGGCAGGTCTCCAAGAGACCCAGTACTTC
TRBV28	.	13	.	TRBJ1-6	CASRAGVNSPLHF	TGTGCCAGCAGGGCAGGGGTTAACTCACCCCTCCACTTT
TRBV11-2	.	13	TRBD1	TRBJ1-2	CASSFRTGWGYAF	TGTGCCAGCAGCTTTCGGACAGGTTGGGGCTACGCCTTC
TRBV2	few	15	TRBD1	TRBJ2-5	CASSERAGGFETQYF	TGTGCCAGCAGTGAAAGGGCAGGGGGCTTCGAGACCCAGTACTTC
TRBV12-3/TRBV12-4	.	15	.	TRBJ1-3	CASSLSGLAGNTIYF	TGTGCCAGCAGTTTATCTGGGCTGGCTGGAAACACCATATATTTT
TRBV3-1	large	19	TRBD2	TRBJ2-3	CASSQDVSGTRLVLDTQYF	TGTGCCAGCAGCCAAGATGTCAGCGGGACCCGTCTTGTCTTAGATACGCAGTATTTT
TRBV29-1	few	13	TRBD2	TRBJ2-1	CSVLTSGMDEQFF	TGCAGCGTTTTGACTAGCGGGATGGATGAGCAGTTCTTC
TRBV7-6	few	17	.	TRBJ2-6	CASSLEGPGPGANVLTF	TGTGCCAGCAGCTTAGAGGGCCCAGGCCCTGGGGCCAACGTCCTGACTTTC
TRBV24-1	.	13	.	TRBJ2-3	CATSDQPDLTQYF	TGTGCCACCAGTGATCAACCGGATCTTACGCAGTATTTT
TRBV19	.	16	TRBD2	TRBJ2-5	CASSRPSGGHQETQYF	TGTGCCAGTAGTAGGCCGAGCGGGGGTCACCAAGAGACCCAGTACTTC
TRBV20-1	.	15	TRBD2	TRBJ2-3	CSARDGAGGTDTQYF	TGCAGTGCTAGAGATGGAGCGGGGGGCACAGATACGCAGTATTTT
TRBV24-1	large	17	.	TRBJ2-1	CATSDHISGSSYNEQFF	TGTGCCACCAGTGATCATATTAGTGGAAGCTCCTACAATGAGCAGTTCTTC
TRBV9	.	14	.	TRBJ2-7	CASSVVPSSYEQYF	TGTGCCAGCAGCGTAGTCCCCTCCTCCTACGAGCAGTACTTC
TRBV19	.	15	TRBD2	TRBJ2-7	CASSGSGTSGYEQYF	TGTGCCAGTAGTGGGTCCGGGACTAGCGGGTACGAGCAGTACTTC
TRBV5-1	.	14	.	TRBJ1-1	CASSLWGTGTEAFF	TGCGCCAGCAGCTTGTGGGGCACCGGCACTGAAGCTTTCTTT
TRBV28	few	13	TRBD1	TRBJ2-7	CATLGQARGEQYF	TGTGCCACCTTAGGACAGGCACGGGGCGAGCAGTACTTC
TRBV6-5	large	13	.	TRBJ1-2	CASSYSPGSGYTF	TGTGCCAGCAGTTACTCGCCAGGGAGTGGCTACACCTTC
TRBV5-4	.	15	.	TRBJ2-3	CASSPAAFGSDTQYF	TGTGCCAGCAGCCCAGCGGCATTCGGGTCAGATACGCAGTATTTT
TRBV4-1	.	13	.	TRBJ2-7	CASSSGRRYEQYF	TGCGCCAGCAGCTCCGGACGGAGATACGAGCAGTACTTC
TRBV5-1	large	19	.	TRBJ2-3	CASSLARDGAGLSTDTQYF	TGCGCCAGCAGCTTGGCCCGGGACGGGGCCGGACTTAGCACAGATACGCAGTATTTT